What follows are 2 T cell receptor beta chains derived from one specimen sequenced in a study of T-cell memory formation after mild COVID-19. TCRdb ran MiXCR on the 5' RACE reads and lists one entry per CDR3 protein. The sample yields 580,000 or so distinct CDR3 sequences, 15% to 20% seen once. Sequencing used PBMCs or a T cell subset sorted from them (not recorded which). The origin of the receptors is an adult woman who had mild COVID-19 (a few samples of this study predate the infection). Cell type and time point are not known.

V and J are TRBV24-1 and TRBJ1-1, with a tentative D call TRBD1 (6 bases). Germline assignment: CDR1 KGHDR and CDR2 SFDVKD. The CDR3 has 13 amino acids. The V gene lost 9 bases and the J gene lost 5 bases, with 15 bases spanning the gap. As DNA, the CDR3 is TGTGCCACCCAGTCCAGGGGTCGGACTGAAGCTTTCTTT. Translating it yields CATQSRGRTEAFF.

J is TRBJ1-4 and V is TRBV6-5, with D hard to call. V lost 2 bases and J lost 0, with 13 bases in between. There are 17 residues in the CDR3. Germline V gene data show CDR1 as MNHEY and CDR2 as SVGAGI. CDR3 DNA: TGTGCCAGCAGTTACGGGCGGAGAAGCGCAACTAATGAAAAACTGTTTTTT. Its translation is CASSYGRRSATNEKLFF.